This T cell receptor beta chain was identified in a study of cytomegalovirus exposure and HLA in healthy donors. Study findings and constraints: About 90% or about 30% of the time was how often most TCR beta V segments were productive, according to an earlier analysis.

Vbeta (60) and Jbeta (13) primers were used in the PCR. Method: immunoSEQ multiplex PCR; TCRdb's copy keeps in-frame clones and lacks some. The repertoire holds more than 85,000 clones, approximately 86% seen once, with 6.1% in the top ten. Of note for this clone: Its antigen is currently unknown.

The source of this sequence is a man aged 18 to 29 in good health and CMV-seronegative. The sequencing input was PBMCs.

In nucleotides, the CDR3 is TGTGCCAGCATCCCCGGACTAGCGGGAAACGAGCAGTACTTC. Protein: CASIPGLAGNEQYF. The chain couples TRBV11-2 to TRBJ2-7; TRBD2 aligns across 12 bases. V trimming: 7 bases; J trimming: 5 bases; junction bases outside the gene matches: 6. CDR3 length: 14 residues. Germline loops: CDR1 SGHAT, CDR2 FQNNGV. Full variable domain (remainder filled in from reference TRBV11-2 and TRBJ2-7): EAGVAQSPRYKIIEKRQSVAFWCNPISGHATLYWYQQILGQGPKLLIQFQNNGVVDDSQLPKDRFSAERLKGVDSTLKIQPAKLEDSAVYLCASIPGLAGNEQYFGPGTRLTVT.